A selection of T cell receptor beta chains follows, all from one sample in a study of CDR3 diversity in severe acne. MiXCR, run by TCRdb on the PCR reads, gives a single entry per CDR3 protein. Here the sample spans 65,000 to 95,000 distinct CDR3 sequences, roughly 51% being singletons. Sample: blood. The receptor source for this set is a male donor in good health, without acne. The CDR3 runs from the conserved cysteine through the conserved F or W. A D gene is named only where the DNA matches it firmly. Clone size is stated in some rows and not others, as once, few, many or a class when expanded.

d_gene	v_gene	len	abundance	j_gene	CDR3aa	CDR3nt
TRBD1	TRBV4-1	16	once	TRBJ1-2	CASSQGGTGPRVGYTF	TGCGCCAGCAGCCAAGGGGGGACAGGGCCCAGGGTTGGCTACACCTTC
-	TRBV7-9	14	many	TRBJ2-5	CASSFRTDQETQYF	TGTGCCAGCAGCTTCCGGACAGACCAAGAGACCCAGTACTTC
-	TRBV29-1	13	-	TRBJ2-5	CSVETGEGETQYF	TGCAGCGTTGAGACAGGGGAGGGAGAGACCCAGTACTTC
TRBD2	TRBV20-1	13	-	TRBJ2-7	CSTLAGGPYEQYF	TGCAGTACACTAGCGGGGGGCCCCTACGAGCAGTACTTC
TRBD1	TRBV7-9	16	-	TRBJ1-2	CASSFLFGTGWVGYTF	TGTGCCAGCAGCTTTTTGTTCGGGACAGGGTGGGTTGGCTACACCTTC
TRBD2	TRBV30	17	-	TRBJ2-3	CAWSAGLAGPITDTQYF	TGTGCCTGGAGCGCGGGACTAGCGGGACCTATCACAGATACGCAGTATTTT
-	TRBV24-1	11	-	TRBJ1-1	CTTRGNTEAFF	TGTACCACTCGAGGGAACACTGAAGCTTTCTTT
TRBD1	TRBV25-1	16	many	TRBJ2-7	CASSGGNRDRGYEQYF	TGTGCCAGCAGTGGAGGAAACCGGGACAGAGGCTACGAGCAGTACTTC
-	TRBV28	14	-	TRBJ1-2	CASSFKGRDYGYTF	TGTGCCAGCAGTTTTAAGGGGAGGGACTATGGCTACACCTTC
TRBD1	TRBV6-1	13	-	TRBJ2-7	CASRRDRVGEQYF	TGTGCCAGCAGACGGGACAGGGTTGGCGAGCAGTACTTC
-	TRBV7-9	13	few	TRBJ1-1	CASSLVENTEAFF	TGTGCCAGCAGCTTGGTTGAAAACACTGAAGCTTTCTTT
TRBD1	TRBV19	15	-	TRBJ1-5	CASSFGTVGVQPQHF	TGTGCCAGTAGTTTCGGGACAGTCGGGGTTCAGCCCCAGCATTTT
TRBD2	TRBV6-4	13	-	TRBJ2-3	CASSPSGRSTQYF	TGTGCCAGCAGCCCTAGCGGGAGGTCGACGCAGTATTTT
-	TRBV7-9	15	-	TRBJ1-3	CASSWDRDGGNTIYF	TGTGCCAGCAGCTGGGACCGGGACGGGGGAAACACCATATATTTT
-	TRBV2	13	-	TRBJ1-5	CASSKSAGQPQHF	TGTGCCAGCAGCAAGAGCGCGGGTCAGCCCCAGCATTTT
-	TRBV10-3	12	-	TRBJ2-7	CAISHQASEQYF	TGTGCCATCAGTCACCAGGCCTCCGAGCAGTACTTC
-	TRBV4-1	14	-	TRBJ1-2	CASSQVGDPYGYTF	TGCGCCAGCAGCCAAGTAGGCGACCCCTATGGCTACACCTTC
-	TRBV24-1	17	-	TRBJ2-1	CATSDFGSADAVYEQFF	TGTGCCACCAGTGATTTCGGGTCGGCAGATGCCGTCTATGAGCAGTTCTTC
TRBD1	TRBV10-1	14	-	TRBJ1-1	CASSPDRENTEAFF	TGCGCCAGCAGTCCGGACAGGGAGAACACTGAAGCTTTCTTT
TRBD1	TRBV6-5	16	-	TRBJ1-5	CASSRGTGGNNQPQHF	TGTGCCAGCAGTCGAGGGACAGGGGGCAACAATCAGCCCCAGCATTTT
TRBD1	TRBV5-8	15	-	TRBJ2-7	CASSPDRGSSYEQYF	TGTGCCAGCAGCCCGGACAGGGGGAGCTCCTACGAGCAGTACTTC
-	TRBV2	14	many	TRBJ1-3	CASSGRQAGNTIYF	TGTGCCAGCAGCGGCCGCCAGGCTGGAAACACCATATATTTT
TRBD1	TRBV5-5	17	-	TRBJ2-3	CASSFSGRQLRGHEQYF	TGTGCCAGCAGCTTTTCAGGACGACAACTCAGGGGGCATGAGCAGTATTTT
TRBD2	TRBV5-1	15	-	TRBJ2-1	CASSISGRALGEQFF	TGCGCCAGCAGCATTAGCGGGAGGGCCCTCGGTGAGCAGTTCTTC
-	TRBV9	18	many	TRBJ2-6	CASSPRGAVGSGANVLTF	TGTGCCAGCAGCCCCCGCGGGGCAGTGGGGTCTGGGGCCAACGTCCTGACTTTC
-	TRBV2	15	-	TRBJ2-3	CASSEHKPGTDTQYF	TGTGCCAGCAGTGAACACAAGCCCGGCACAGATACGCAGTATTTT
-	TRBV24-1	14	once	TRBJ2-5	CATSDSGKSETQYF	TGTGCCACCAGTGATTCCGGGAAATCTGAGACCCAGTACTTC
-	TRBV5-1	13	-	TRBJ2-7	CASRRTREEEQYF	TGCGCCAGCAGACGGACAAGGGAGGAGGAGCAGTACTTC
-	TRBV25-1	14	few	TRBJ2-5	CASSTIGASGTQYF	TGTGCCAGCAGTACCATTGGGGCCTCAGGGACCCAGTACTTC
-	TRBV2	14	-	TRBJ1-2	CASSGTGRNYGYTF	TGTGCCAGCAGTGGAACAGGGAGAAACTATGGCTACACCTTC
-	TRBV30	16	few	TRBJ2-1	CAWSKHIGPFYNGQFF	TGTGCCTGGAGTAAACACATTGGGCCATTCTACAATGGGCAGTTCTTC
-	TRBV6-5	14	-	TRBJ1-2	CASSLPGRNYGYTF	TGTGCCAGCAGCCTACCGGGGAGGAACTATGGCTACACCTTC
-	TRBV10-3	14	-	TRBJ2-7	CAISVSGENYEQYF	TGTGCCATCAGTGTATCCGGGGAGAACTACGAGCAGTACTTC
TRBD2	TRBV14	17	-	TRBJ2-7	CASSPSVFGGGTYGQYF	TGTGCCAGCTCACCATCAGTTTTTGGCGGGGGGACCTACGGGCAGTACTTC
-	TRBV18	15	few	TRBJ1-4	CASSPREEVNEKLFF	TGTGCCAGCTCACCGCGGGAGGAGGTAAATGAAAAACTGTTTTTT
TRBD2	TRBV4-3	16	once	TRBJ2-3	CASSQTGRTGGDTQYF	TGCGCCAGCAGCCAGACGGGACGAACGGGAGGTGATACGCAGTATTTT
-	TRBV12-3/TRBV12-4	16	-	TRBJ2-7	CASRPVRVITDREQYF	TGTGCCAGCAGACCCGTGCGGGTGATAACGGACCGCGAGCAGTACTTC